The sample holds one count of the clone carrying this T cell receptor (beta chain). Its specificity is not known. Extracted RNA was reverse transcribed, and the resulting cDNA served as sequencing template. Sequencing used immunoSEQ multiplex PCR; TCRdb keeps in-frame clones, though not all of them. In the table there are hundreds of thousands of clones, approximately 67% of which are singletons. The data stem from a study of CD8+ T cells in alopecia areata. The study's findings and limits: Clonality in the scalp and expanded CD8+ clones ranked among the top 100 were significantly decreased by tofacitinib. For lesional scalp, especially alopecia totalis/universalis, clonality was higher than in normal scalp. Links between baseline CD8+ expansion and response need larger treated cohorts.

Documented treatment: oral pan-JAK inhibitor, 5-10 mg twice daily. Trimming took 0 bases from V and 4 from J, leaving 15 bases between them. Germline V gives CDR1 GTSNPN, CDR2 SVGIG (reference sequence). This CDR3 comprises 15 residues. This chain uses TRBV30 with TRBJ1-1; D ambiguous. The receptor comes from a human donor with alopecia areata. The specimen was CD4+ T cells sorted from blood, collected at approximately week 44, from a patient treated with tofacitinib. The CDR3 loop reads CAWSVLELVSTEAFF. In DNA, the CDR3 is TGTGCCTGGAGTGTACTAGAGTTGGTGAGCACTGAAGCTTTCTTT.